One and the same sample provided the 15 T cell receptor beta chains below, sequenced in a study of blood T cell repertoires in COVID-19. The table came from immunoSEQ multiplex PCR; TCRdb's copy has only in-frame clones and leaves some out. Counted here are about 47,000 clones, roughly 88% occurring once; the ten biggest clones make up 3% to 3.5%. The specimen sequenced was peripheral blood. These receptors came from a man aged 45-65 years with active COVID-19.

The rearrangement joins TRBV29-1 to TRBJ2-1; TRBD2 aligns across 10 bases. V shed 6 bases and J 5 bases; nucleotides not matched to a gene: 16. Germline-derived CDR1 and CDR2 are SQVTM and ANQGSEA. This CDR3 is built from 17 residues. CDR3 nucleotides: TGCAGCGTCGGGGTCCTAGCGGGAGCCCAGTACGACAATGAGCAGTTCTTC. Translated, it gives CSVGVLAGAQYDNEQFF.

This clone was seen a handful of times. The chain is built from TRBV2 and TRBJ2-1; a possible D gene is TRBD2 (6 bases). Germline CDR1 reads SNHLY; CDR2 reads FYNNEI. Trimming removed 1 base from V and 7 bases from J, with 8 bases in between. This CDR3 is 13 amino acids long. The CDR3 is CASSEVGGNEQFF. CDR3 coding DNA: TGTGCCAGCAGTGAAGTGGGGGGAAATGAGCAGTTCTTC.

V and J are TRBV19 and TRBJ2-3, with TRBD2 matching 7 bases. The germline V gene encodes CDR1 LNHDA and CDR2 SQIVND (reference sequence). V gave up 10 bases and J gave up 2 bases; unmatched junction bases: 9. The CDR3 has 14 amino acids. CDR3 sequence reads: CATGRGSSTDTQYF. The CDR3, as DNA: TGTGCCACCGGTCGCGGGAGTTCCACAGATACGCAGTATTTT. Based on the CDR3 plus reference TRBV19 and TRBJ2-3, the full variable domain is DGGITQSPKYLFRKEGQNVTLSCEQNLNHDAMYWYRQDPGQGLRLIYYSQIVNDFQKGDIAEGYSVSREKKESFPLTVTSAQKNPTAFYLCATGRGSSTDTQYFGPGTRLTVL.

J is TRBJ1-6 and V is TRBV7-3; a possible D gene is TRBD1 (5 bases). Germline lookup yields CDR1 SGHTA and CDR2 FQGTGA. V was shortened by 1 base and J by 7 bases, with 14 bases between the two germline ends. The CDR3 length is 16 residues. This CDR3 is CASSLIGRGLNSPLHF. The CDR3 DNA reads as TGTGCCAGCAGCTTAATCGGGAGGGGCCTAAATTCACCCCTCCACTTT.

The chain has TRBV19 and TRBJ1-5, with 9 bases fitting TRBD1. The trim removed 0 bases at V and 6 bases at J, leaving 3 bases unmatched. Germline lookup yields CDR1 LNHDA and CDR2 SQIVND (reference sequence). The CDR3 runs 15 residues. The DNA for the CDR3 is TGTGCCAGTAGTATAGATCCGACAGGGGGTCAGCCCCAGCATTTT. Translation gives CASSIDPTGGQPQHF.

V and J are TRBV5-8 and TRBJ2-5; TRBD1 matches 7 bases. The CDR3 totals 16 residues. V lost 4 bases, J lost 5 bases, and 14 bases stayed unmatched. CDR1 SGHTS and CDR2 YDEGEE come from the germline V gene. CDR3 nucleotides: TGTGCCAGCAGCGCAGGACAGGTAGGGTCCCGGGAGACCCAGTACTTC. This codes for CASSAGQVGSRETQYF.

CDR3 protein: CSASIGGAGNTIYF. The CDR3 nucleotides are TGCAGTGCTAGTATAGGGGGCGCCGGAAACACCATATATTTT. The chain joins TRBV20-1 to TRBJ1-3; 7 nucleotides align to TRBD1. V lost 3 bases, J lost 4 bases, and 6 bases stayed unmatched. The CDR3 spans 14 residues. Germline assignment: CDR1 DFQATT and CDR2 SNEGSKA (reference sequence).

The chain combines TRBV6-4 with TRBJ2-3; D might be TRBD2 (6 bases). CDR1 and CDR2 from the germline V gene are MRHNA and SNTAGT. The CDR3 has 12 residues. V dropped 11 bases and J dropped 10 bases, with 19 bases sitting between them. CDR3 coding DNA: TGTGCCGCGGGACCCGGGGAAGGGGCGCAGTATTTT. Its translation is CAAGPGEGAQYF.

The gene calls are TRBV7-9 and TRBJ2-5; D is possibly TRBD1 (6 bases). CDR1 and CDR2 from the germline V gene are SEHNR and FQNEAQ (reference sequence). The CDR3 has 15 amino acids. Trimming cost V 5 bases and J 3 bases, with 16 bases left between them. The CDR3 DNA follows: TGTGCCAGCAGCCCGTCTCTGGACAGAAAAGAGACCCAGTACTTC. This gives the protein CASSPSLDRKETQYF.

The chain carries TRBV9 and TRBJ2-1, with a tentative D call TRBD2 (5 bases). Per germline, CDR1 SGDLS and CDR2 YYNGEE. The CDR3 runs 12 residues. Between the trimmed V and J ends, which lost 2 bases and 9 bases, there was a span of 9 bases. The CDR3 region is CASSVEVGEQFF. The CDR3 DNA follows: TGTGCCAGCAGCGTGGAGGTAGGTGAGCAGTTCTTC.

The chain combines TRBV27 with TRBJ2-1; 8 bases match TRBD2. The junction had 11 bases not matched to a gene; V was cut back by 8 bases and J by 5 bases. CDR1 and CDR2 from the germline V gene are MNHEY and SMNVEV (reference sequence). The CDR3 contains 15 residues. The CDR3, as DNA: TGTGCCAGCGACACCTTAGCGGGGCCTCACAATGAGCAGTTCTTC. Translating gives CASDTLAGPHNEQFF.

The chain joins TRBV4-1 to TRBJ1-2, with D maybe TRBD1 (6 bases). The CDR3 consists of 17 residues. Germline lookup yields CDR1 MGHRA and CDR2 YSYEKL. The V end was cut by 4 bases, the J end by 6 bases, with 24 bases between. The DNA for the CDR3 is TGCGCCAGCAGCCCTCTCACCCTCAGACAGGACAAGGATGGCTACACCTTC. Its translation is CASSPLTLRQDKDGYTF.

This chain links TRBV21-1 with TRBJ2-3; the table names TRBD2, a call not compared with the DNA. TRBV21-1 is classified as a pseudogene. This CDR3 region has 16 residues. The chain's CDR3 is CASSRPSGRATDTQYF. In DNA, the CDR3 is TGTGCCAGCAGCAGGCCTAGCGGGAGGGCCACAGATACGCAGTATTTT.

This clone was detected once. The chain couples TRBV2 to TRBJ1-4; TRBD1 matches at 7 bases. Trimming took 6 bases from V and 1 from J; bases not matched to a gene: 5. Germline CDR1 reads SNHLY; CDR2 reads FYNNEI. This CDR3 is 15 amino acids long. CDR3 region: CASRLTGVTNEKLFF. The DNA of the CDR3 is TGTGCCAGCAGGCTAACAGGGGTAACTAATGAAAAACTGTTTTTT.

This chain joins TRBV5-1 and TRBJ1-3; D not certain. The CDR3 spans 11 residues. V was shortened by 6 bases and J by 4 bases, with 5 bases between the two germline ends. Germline CDR1 SGHRS, CDR2 YFSETQ. CDR3 loop: CASTSGNTIYF. The DNA for the CDR3 is TGCGCCAGCACCTCCGGAAACACCATATATTTT. The variable domain in full, with the rest retrieved from reference TRBV5-1 and TRBJ1-3, is KAGVTQTPRYLIKTRGQQVTLSCSPISGHRSVSWYQQTPGQGLQFLFEYFSETQRNKGNFPGRFSGRQFSNSRSEMNVSTLELGDSALYLCASTSGNTIYFGEGSWLTVV.